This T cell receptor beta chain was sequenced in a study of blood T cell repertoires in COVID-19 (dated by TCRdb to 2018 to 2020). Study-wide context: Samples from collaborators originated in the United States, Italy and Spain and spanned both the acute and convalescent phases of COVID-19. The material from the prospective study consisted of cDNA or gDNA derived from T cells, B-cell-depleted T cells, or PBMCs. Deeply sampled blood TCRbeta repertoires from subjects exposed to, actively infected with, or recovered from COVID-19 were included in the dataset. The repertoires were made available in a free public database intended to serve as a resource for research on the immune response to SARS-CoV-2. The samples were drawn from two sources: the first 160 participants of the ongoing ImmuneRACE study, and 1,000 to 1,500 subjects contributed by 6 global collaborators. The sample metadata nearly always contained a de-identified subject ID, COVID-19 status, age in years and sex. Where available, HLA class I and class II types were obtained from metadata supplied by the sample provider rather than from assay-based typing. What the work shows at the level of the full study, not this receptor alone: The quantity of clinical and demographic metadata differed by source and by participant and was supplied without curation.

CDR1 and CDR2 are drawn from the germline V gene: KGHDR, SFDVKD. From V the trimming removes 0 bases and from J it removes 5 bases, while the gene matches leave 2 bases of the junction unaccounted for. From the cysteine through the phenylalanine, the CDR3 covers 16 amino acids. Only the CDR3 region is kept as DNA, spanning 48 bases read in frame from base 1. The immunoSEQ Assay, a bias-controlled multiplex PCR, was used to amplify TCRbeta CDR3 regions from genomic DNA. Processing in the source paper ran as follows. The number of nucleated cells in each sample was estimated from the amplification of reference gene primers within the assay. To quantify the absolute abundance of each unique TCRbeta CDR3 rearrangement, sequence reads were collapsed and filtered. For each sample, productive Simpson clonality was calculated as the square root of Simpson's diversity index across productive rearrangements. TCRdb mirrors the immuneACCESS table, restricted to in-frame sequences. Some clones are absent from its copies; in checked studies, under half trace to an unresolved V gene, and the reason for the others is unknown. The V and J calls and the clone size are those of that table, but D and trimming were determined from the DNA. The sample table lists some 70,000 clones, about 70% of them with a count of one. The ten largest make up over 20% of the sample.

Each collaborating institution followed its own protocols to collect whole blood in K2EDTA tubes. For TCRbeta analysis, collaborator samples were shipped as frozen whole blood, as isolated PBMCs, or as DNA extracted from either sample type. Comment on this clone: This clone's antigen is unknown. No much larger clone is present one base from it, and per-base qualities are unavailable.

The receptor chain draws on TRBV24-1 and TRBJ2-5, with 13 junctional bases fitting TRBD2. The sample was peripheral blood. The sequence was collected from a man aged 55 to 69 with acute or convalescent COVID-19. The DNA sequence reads TGTGCCACCAGTGATTTGAAACTAGCGGGAGGGGAGACCCAGTACTTC. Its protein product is CATSDLKLAGGETQYF.